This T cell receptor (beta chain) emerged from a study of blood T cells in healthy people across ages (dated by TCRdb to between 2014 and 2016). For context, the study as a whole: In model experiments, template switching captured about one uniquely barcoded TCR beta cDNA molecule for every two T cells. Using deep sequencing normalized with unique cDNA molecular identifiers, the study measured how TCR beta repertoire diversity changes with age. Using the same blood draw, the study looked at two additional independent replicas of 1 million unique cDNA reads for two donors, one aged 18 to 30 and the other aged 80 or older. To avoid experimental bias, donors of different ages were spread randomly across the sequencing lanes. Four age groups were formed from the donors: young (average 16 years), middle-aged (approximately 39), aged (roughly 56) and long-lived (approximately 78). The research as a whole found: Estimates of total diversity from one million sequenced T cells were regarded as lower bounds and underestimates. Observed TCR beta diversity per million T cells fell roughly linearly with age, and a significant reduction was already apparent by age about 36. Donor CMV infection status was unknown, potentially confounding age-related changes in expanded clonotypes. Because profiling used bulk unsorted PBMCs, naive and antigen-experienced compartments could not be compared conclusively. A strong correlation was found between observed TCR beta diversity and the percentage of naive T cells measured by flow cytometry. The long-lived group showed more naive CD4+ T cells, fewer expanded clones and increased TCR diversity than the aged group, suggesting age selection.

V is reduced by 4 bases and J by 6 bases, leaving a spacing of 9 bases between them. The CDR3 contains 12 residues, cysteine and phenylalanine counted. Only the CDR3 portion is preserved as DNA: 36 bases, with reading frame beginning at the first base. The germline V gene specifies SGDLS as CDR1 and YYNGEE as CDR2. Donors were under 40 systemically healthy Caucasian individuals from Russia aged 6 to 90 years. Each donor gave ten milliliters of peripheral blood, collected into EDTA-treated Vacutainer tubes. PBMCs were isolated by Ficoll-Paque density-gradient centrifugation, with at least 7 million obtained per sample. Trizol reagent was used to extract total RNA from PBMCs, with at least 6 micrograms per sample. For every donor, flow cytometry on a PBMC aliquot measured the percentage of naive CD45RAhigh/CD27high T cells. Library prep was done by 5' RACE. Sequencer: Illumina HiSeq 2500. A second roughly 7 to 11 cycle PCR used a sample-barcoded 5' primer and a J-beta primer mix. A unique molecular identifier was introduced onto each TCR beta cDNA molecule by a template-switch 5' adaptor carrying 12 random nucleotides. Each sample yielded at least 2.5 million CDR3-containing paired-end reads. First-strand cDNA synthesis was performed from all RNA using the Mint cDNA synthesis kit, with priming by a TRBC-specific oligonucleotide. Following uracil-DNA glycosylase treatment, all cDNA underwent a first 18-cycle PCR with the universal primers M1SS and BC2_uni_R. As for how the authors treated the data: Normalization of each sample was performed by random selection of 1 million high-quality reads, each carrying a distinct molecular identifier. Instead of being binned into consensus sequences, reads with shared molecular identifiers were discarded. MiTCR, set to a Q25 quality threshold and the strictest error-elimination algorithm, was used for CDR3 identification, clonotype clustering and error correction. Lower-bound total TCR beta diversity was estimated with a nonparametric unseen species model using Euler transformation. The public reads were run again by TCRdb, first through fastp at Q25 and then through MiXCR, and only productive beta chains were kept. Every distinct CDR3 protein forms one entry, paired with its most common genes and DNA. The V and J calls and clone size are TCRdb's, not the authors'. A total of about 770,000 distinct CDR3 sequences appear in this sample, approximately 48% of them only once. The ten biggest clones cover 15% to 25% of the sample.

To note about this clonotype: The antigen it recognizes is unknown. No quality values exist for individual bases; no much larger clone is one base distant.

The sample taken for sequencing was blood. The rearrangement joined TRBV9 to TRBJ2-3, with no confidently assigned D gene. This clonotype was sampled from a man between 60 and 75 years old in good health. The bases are TGTGCCAGCAGCCGAGCGTCGGATACGCAGTATTTT. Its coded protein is CASSRASDTQYF.